Each of the 26 T cell receptor beta chains below was sequenced from the same sample in a study of cytomegalovirus exposure and HLA in healthy donors. Vbeta (60) and Jbeta (13) primers were used in the PCR. Profiling relied on immunoSEQ multiplex PCR, and the TCRdb table lists in-frame clones only, not all of them. The sample lists over 130,000 clones, approximately 80% seen once, with roughly 5.6% in the top ten. The source material was PBMCs. These receptors all stem from a woman between 35 and 50 years old in good health and CMV-seropositive.

The J gene is TRBJ2-5, the V gene TRBV5-1, with 12 nucleotides matching TRBD2. Germline-derived CDR1 and CDR2 are SGHRS and YFSETQ. This CDR3 has 17 amino acids. Trimming took 5 bases from V and 2 from J; bases not matched to a gene: 10. CDR3 bases: TGCGCCAGCAGAGTGGCTAGCGGGAGGGCCGGGCAAGAGACCCAGTACTTC. Translating it yields CASRVASGRAGQETQYF.

V is TRBV19 and J is TRBJ2-5; 8 bases line up with TRBD1. V lost 4 bases, J lost 2 bases, and 6 bases stayed unmatched. CDR3 size: 15 residues. Per the germline V gene, CDR1 is LNHDA and CDR2 is SQIVND (reference sequence). CDR3 DNA sequence: TGTGCCAGTAGTAGCGGACAGGGTCCACAAGAGACCCAGTACTTC. It is translated as CASSSGQGPQETQYF.

V and J are TRBV7-2 and TRBJ1-4, with 9 bases aligning to TRBD1. Per germline, CDR1 SGHTA and CDR2 FQGNSA. CDR3 length equals 17 residues. J lost 5 bases, V lost 5 bases, and 12 bases had no gene match. In DNA, the CDR3 is TGTGCCAGCAGCCCGTCCCGGGACAGGGTGGGGAATGAAAAACTGTTTTTT. Translating gives CASSPSRDRVGNEKLFF.

The rearrangement links TRBV28 to TRBJ2-7; 7 nucleotides match TRBD2. CDR3 length: 17 residues. Germline CDR1 is MDHEN and CDR2 is SYDVKM. The V gene end was trimmed by 7 bases and the J gene end by 0 bases; junction bases not matched to a gene: 15. CDR3 sequence: CASTRGGSPSGSYEQYF. The DNA for the CDR3 is TGTGCCAGCACTCGGGGTGGGAGCCCTAGCGGCTCCTACGAGCAGTACTTC.

This sequence joins TRBV7-8 and TRBJ1-2, with D perhaps matching TRBD1 (6 bases). Trimming pared 5 bases from V and 8 bases from J, leaving 18 bases between. CDR1 and CDR2 (germline): SGHVS, FQNEAQ. CDR3 length: 14 residues. This CDR3 is CASSTSSGGRGYTF. Here the CDR3 DNA reads TGTGCCAGCAGCACGTCGAGCGGGGGCAGAGGCTACACCTTC.

This sequence joins TRBV6-1 and TRBJ2-2, with unresolved D. The CDR3 spans 13 residues. Between the trimmed V and J ends, which lost 8 bases and 2 bases, there was a span of 9 bases. In germline, CDR1 is MNHNS, CDR2 SASEGT. The CDR3 nucleotides read TGTGCCAGCCGTCCCGTTAACACCGGGGAGCTGTTTTTT. Translated, it gives CASRPVNTGELFF.

V gene TRBV18 combines with J gene TRBJ1-5, with 9 bases identical to TRBD1. Germline trimming cut 0 bases from V and 2 bases from J; bases unmatched to any gene: 2. CDR1 KGHSH and CDR2 LQKENI come from the germline V gene. This CDR3 has 16 residues. CDR3 sequence (DNA): TGTGCCAGCTCACCACCGGGACAGGGAGGCAATCAGCCCCAGCATTTT. Translated, it gives CASSPPGQGGNQPQHF.

In regard to this clone: The same CDR3 can be traced to other DNA sequences in this sample. V and J are TRBV5-1 and TRBJ2-7; D possibly corresponds to TRBD2 (5 bases). Trimming removed 0 bases at V and 4 bases at J, with 8 bases between. The germline V gene has CDR1 SGHRS and CDR2 YFSETQ. This CDR3 region has 13 residues. The CDR3 DNA follows: TGCGCCAGCAGCTTGGCTAGCAGGTACGAGCAGTACTTC. It codes for CASSLASRYEQYF.

This clone was seen a few times. The J gene is TRBJ2-3, the V gene TRBV6-1, with a possible D match to TRBD1 (6 bases). Trimming left V 6 bases short and J 6 bases short, with 16 bases between. Germline CDR1 MNHNS, CDR2 SASEGT. CDR3 length equals 14 residues. CDR3 sequence reads: CASSADRNRDTQYF. CDR3 sequence (DNA): TGTGCCAGCAGCGCGGACAGAAACAGGGATACGCAGTATTTT.

This clone is classed as medium-sized. The same CDR3 also results from other DNA sequences found in this sample. This chain uses TRBV7-9 with TRBJ1-5; D is possibly TRBD1 (5 bases). Germline V lookup: CDR1 SEHNR, CDR2 FQNEAQ (reference sequence). The CDR3 runs 15 residues. V gave up 2 bases and J gave up 5 bases, with 13 bases separating them. The CDR3 nucleotides read TGTGCCAGCAGCTTAACCGGGGCGGGGGATCAGCCCCAGCATTTT. Translation: CASSLTGAGDQPQHF.

The sample holds one count of this clone. V gene TRBV5-1 combines with J gene TRBJ2-5; no firm D call. V gave up 4 bases and J gave up 5 bases, with 9 bases separating them. The CDR3 has 12 residues. CDR1 is SGHRS, CDR2 YFSETQ, per germline. The chain's CDR3 is CASSPGYETQYF. DNA for the CDR3: TGCGCCAGCAGCCCGGGTTACGAGACCCAGTACTTC.

The table lists this clone with a count of one. The chain is built from TRBV10-3 and TRBJ2-4; 7 bases match TRBD1. From germline, CDR1 is ENHRY and CDR2 SYGVKD. The length of the CDR3 is 18 residues. V trimming: 0 bases; J trimming: 1 base; junction bases outside the gene matches: 9. The CDR3: CAISESGKQGIAKNIQYF. DNA for the CDR3: TGTGCCATCAGTGAGTCGGGCAAACAGGGGATTGCCAAAAACATTCAGTACTTC.

The CDR3 region is CASSEEAGENTIYF. The CDR3 coding sequence is TGTGCCAGCAGTGAAGAGGCAGGGGAAAACACCATATATTTT. The rearrangement uses TRBV2 and TRBJ1-3, with D possibly matching TRBD1 (6 bases). Trimming shortened V by 1 base and J by 6 bases, and 10 bases separated the two germline ends. The CDR3 totals 14 residues. The germline V gene has CDR1 SNHLY and CDR2 FYNNEI. The full variable domain, its missing parts supplied by reference TRBV2 and TRBJ1-3, is EPEVTQTPSHQVTQMGQEVILRCVPISNHLYFYWYRQILGQKVEFLVSFYNNEISEKSEIFDDQFSVERPDGSNFTLKIRSTKLEDSAMYFCASSEEAGENTIYFGEGSWLTVV.

This chain connects TRBV18 to TRBJ1-1; D call uncertain. V gave up 0 bases and J gave up 4 bases, with 9 bases separating them. Looked up from germline, CDR1 is KGHSH and CDR2 is LQKENI. The CDR3 spans 14 residues. The CDR3 protein is CASSPPGGITEAFF. The CDR3 bases are TGTGCCAGCTCACCACCGGGAGGAATCACTGAAGCTTTCTTT.

The chain employs TRBV7-2 and TRBJ2-5, with 7 bases identical to TRBD2. The CDR3 has 13 amino acids. CDR1 is SGHTA and CDR2 is FQGNSA in the germline V gene. J was trimmed by 2 bases and V by 5 bases; bases with no gene match: 2. In nucleotides, the CDR3 is TGTGCCAGCAGCCCGGGACTACAAGAGACCCAGTACTTC. The encoded protein is CASSPGLQETQYF.

The V and J genes are TRBV9 and TRBJ2-7, with 11 bases matching TRBD2. The length of the CDR3 is 16 residues. V lost 0 bases and J lost 3; bases outside the gene matches: 5. Germline V gene data show CDR1 as SGDLS and CDR2 as YYNGEE. CDR3 DNA: TGTGCCAGCAGCGTAGGGTCTCTAGCGGGAGGCTACGAGCAGTACTTC. Residues: CASSVGSLAGGYEQYF.

The genes are TRBV5-6 and TRBJ1-1; D is perhaps TRBD1 (6 bases). This CDR3 region has 13 residues. Germline CDR1 SGHDT, CDR2 YYEEEE. V was cut by 9 bases and J by 1 base, with 13 bases left in between. CDR3 in amino acids: CATQGMRNTEAFF. DNA for the CDR3: TGTGCCACCCAGGGGATGCGGAACACTGAAGCTTTCTTT.

This clone was observed a single time. This chain joins TRBV7-8 and TRBJ2-5, with D unresolved. The CDR3 contains 15 residues. V was shortened by 0 bases and J by 4 bases, with 12 bases between the two germline ends. CDR1 is SGHVS, CDR2 FQNEAQ, per germline. The CDR3 coding sequence is TGTGCCAGCAGCTTAGCTCGCACGAGTGGAGAGACCCAGTACTTC. Translating it yields CASSLARTSGETQYF. Supplemented by reference TRBV7-8 and TRBJ2-5, the full variable domain reads GAGVSQSPRYKVAKRGQDVALRCDPISGHVSLFWYQQALGQGPEFLTYFQNEAQLDKSGLPSDRFFAERPEGSVSTLKIQRTQQEDSAVYLCASSLARTSGETQYFGPGTRLLVL.

This clone was observed once. The rearrangement joins TRBV27 to TRBJ1-2; 7 bases are shared with TRBD1. The CDR3 is made up of 15 amino acids. V was clipped by 2 bases and J by 1 base; unmatched bases: 4. CDR1 MNHEY and CDR2 SMNVEV come from the germline V gene (reference sequence). CDR3 region: CASSLRTGDNYGYTF. The DNA for the CDR3 is TGTGCCAGCAGTTTAAGAACAGGGGATAACTATGGCTACACCTTC.

This chain connects TRBV7-9 to TRBJ2-7, with a possible D match to TRBD1 (6 bases). The CDR3 consists of 13 residues. Trimming pared 4 bases from V and 5 bases from J, leaving 12 bases between. Germline V gene sequence: CDR1 SEHNR, CDR2 FQNEAQ (reference sequence). The CDR3 region has the DNA TGTGCCAGCAGCTCCCGGACAGAGAACGAGCAGTACTTC. It yields the protein CASSSRTENEQYF.

The V call is TRBV25-1, the J call TRBJ2-4, with 12 bases that match TRBD1. This CDR3 comprises 17 residues. The ends lost 1 base at V and 0 bases at J; junction bases unmatched: 1. The germline gives CDR1 MGHDK, CDR2 SYGVNS. In DNA, the CDR3 is TGTGCCAGCAGTGAATCGGGACAGGGGGCAGCCAAAAACATTCAGTACTTC. Translated, it gives CASSESGQGAAKNIQYF.

The chain uses TRBV7-5 and TRBJ1-5; the table assigns TRBD1, which was not confirmed against the DNA. TRBV7-5 constitutes a pseudogene. The CDR3 is 17 amino acids. DNA for the CDR3: TGTGCCAGAAGCGAGGACCCGGGACAGGGACCAAATCAGCCCCAGCATTTT. Translated, it gives CARSEDPGQGPNQPQHF.

About this clone: The junction departs from germline at one end; a sequencing error may be responsible. As DNA, the CDR3 is TGTTCCAGCAGCCTTTACGGGAGGGCTTACAATGAGCAGTTCTTC. It is translated as CSSSLYGRAYNEQFF. The chain combines TRBV7-9 with TRBJ2-1; TRBD2 matches 8 bases. This CDR3 has 15 amino acids. Germline values: CDR1 SEHNR, CDR2 FQNEAQ (reference sequence).

This clone appeared a few times. The CDR3: CASSPDAGGYEQYF. The DNA of the CDR3 is TGTGCCAGCTCACCCGACGCGGGAGGTTACGAGCAGTACTTC. V and J are TRBV18 and TRBJ2-7; 8 nucleotides agree with TRBD2. Trimming took 3 bases from V and 4 from J; bases not matched to a gene: 5. This CDR3 has 14 amino acids. Germline lookup yields CDR1 KGHSH and CDR2 LQKENI.

CDR3 residues: CASSMGLRNQPQHF. DNA for the CDR3: TGTGCCAGTAGTATGGGGCTCCGCAATCAGCCCCAGCATTTT. This chain joins TRBV19 and TRBJ1-5; a weak D match, TRBD1 (5 bases). Germline-derived CDR1 and CDR2 are LNHDA and SQIVND (reference sequence). V lost 3 bases and J lost 2, with 8 bases in between. CDR3 length equals 14 residues.

As to this clone: Other DNA sequences within the sample encode an identical CDR3. The gene calls are TRBV27 and TRBJ1-2; TRBD1 might be the D (5 bases). Per germline, CDR1 MNHEY and CDR2 SMNVEV (reference sequence). The CDR3 runs to 13 residues. Trimming cost V 3 bases and J 4 bases, with 9 bases left between them. DNA of the CDR3: TGTGCCAGCAGTTTCCGGGGGAGCTATGGCTACACCTTC. Translating gives CASSFRGSYGYTF.